This is a list of T cell receptor beta chains from one sample in a study of blood T cell repertoires in COVID-19. Only in-frame clones appear in the TCRdb table, and some are missing; sequencing was by immunoSEQ multiplex PCR. The table shows a few hundred thousand clones, with around 90% occurring only once. The sequenced sample was peripheral blood. The receptors originated from an older woman with COVID-19, enrolled during active disease. CDR3s include the opening cysteine and the closing phenylalanine or tryptophan. D genes are given only for firm matches. For some rows the clone size is stated as once, few or many, or as a class when expanded; others skip it.

TRBJ2-7,TRBV28,NA,NA,TGTGCCAGCAGTCCAACAGGGTACACTTTCTACGAGCAGTACTTC,CASSPTGYTFYEQYF
TRBJ2-1,TRBV9,NA,NA,TGTGCCAGCAGCGTAGGGGGGGACTCCTACAATGAGCAGTTCTTC,CASSVGGDSYNEQFF
TRBJ1-5,TRBV6-6,NA,NA,TGTGCCAGCAGTCGCGACAGAGCCTATAGCAATCAGCCCCAGCATTTT,CASSRDRAYSNQPQHF
TRBJ1-2,TRBV5-4,NA,NA,TGTGCCAGCAGCCTTGGGGCAGTGGCCCAGGACTACACCTTC,CASSLGAVAQDYTF
TRBJ1-6,TRBV7-6,NA,few,TGTGCCAGCAGCTTGGCAGGGCGAGGAGATTCACCCCTCCACTTT,CASSLAGRGDSPLHF
TRBJ2-7,TRBV3-1/TRBV3-2,NA,NA,TGTGCCAGCAGCCATGGGGGGAGCTCCTACGAGCAGTACTTC,CASSHGGSSYEQYF
TRBJ1-4,TRBV5-4,TRBD1,NA,TGTGCCAGCAGTTCTACCCCGGGACAGGCTAATGAAAAACTGTTTTTT,CASSSTPGQANEKLFF
TRBJ1-4,TRBV2,TRBD1,NA,TGTGCCACCCGGGACAGGGGGAGGTCGATTGAAAAACTGTTTTTT,CATRDRGRSIEKLFF
TRBJ2-1,TRBV11-2,TRBD2,NA,TGTGCCAGCAGCTGGGCGTTAGCGGGGGCGGGGAATGAGCAGTTCTTC,CASSWALAGAGNEQFF
TRBJ1-6,TRBV9,NA,NA,TGTGCCAGCAGCGTAGGCGACGAACCGGGACAATCAAATGAGGAAAATTCACCCCTCCACTTT,CASSVGDEPGQSNEENSPLHF
TRBJ1-6,TRBV2,TRBD1,once,TGTGCCAGCAGGGACAGGGAAAATTCACCCCTCCACTTT,CASRDRENSPLHF
TRBJ1-2,TRBV4-2,NA,NA,TGTGCCAGCAGCCAACGCCTCAGGGCCTCGGATGGCTACACCTTC,CASSQRLRASDGYTF
TRBJ2-6,TRBV24-1,NA,NA,TGTGCCACCGCGGGGGCTGGTGGGGCCAACGTCCTGACTTTC,CATAGAGGANVLTF
TRBJ2-3,TRBV6-6,NA,NA,TGTGCCAGCAGTTACTCTATCGCAGATACGCAGTATTTT,CASSYSIADTQYF
TRBJ1-2,TRBV14,NA,NA,TGTGCCAGCAGCCAAGATAGGGGCCTCCCCCCCTATGGCTACACCTTC,CASSQDRGLPPYGYTF
TRBJ2-1,TRBV9,TRBD2,NA,TGTGCCAGCAGCGTAGCACTAGCGGGGGTTTACAATGAGCAGTTCTTC,CASSVALAGVYNEQFF
TRBJ1-1,TRBV6-5,NA,NA,TGTGCCAGCAGTTACTCGGGGGGGCAGCCAGAAGCTTTCTTT,CASSYSGGQPEAFF
TRBJ2-7,TRBV28,NA,NA,TGTGCCAGCAGTACGGACAATTACGAGCAGTACTTC,CASSTDNYEQYF